A selection of T cell receptor beta chains follows, all from one sample in a study of cytomegalovirus exposure and HLA in healthy donors. Profiling relied on immunoSEQ multiplex PCR, and the TCRdb table lists in-frame clones only, not all of them. This table lists about 130,000 clones. Sequencing was done on a sample of PBMCs. Receptor source: a man aged 18 to 29 in good health and CMV-seronegative. CDR3s include the opening cysteine and the closing phenylalanine or tryptophan. Each record gives: J gene, D gene, V gene, CDR3 DNA, CDR3 protein. The D gene is left open where the match is weak.

TRBJ2-5 | NA | TRBV19 | TGTGCCAGTAGTATAGCAGGGGTTGAAGAGACCCAGTACTTC | CASSIAGVEETQYF
TRBJ2-2 | TRBD2 | TRBV9 | TGTGCCAGCAGCGCGACTAGCGGTAACACCGGGGAGCTGTTTTTT | CASSATSGNTGELFF
TRBJ2-1 | NA | TRBV9 | TGTGCCAGCACCCCGGGACTCCACCCGAATGAGCAGTTCTTC | CASTPGLHPNEQFF
TRBJ2-1 | NA | TRBV5-1 | TGCGCCAGCAGCTTGGATAGCGGTTACAATGAGCAGTTCTTC | CASSLDSGYNEQFF
TRBJ1-1 | NA | TRBV2 | TGTGCCAGCAGTGAACCGGGGTACACTGAAGCTTTCTTT | CASSEPGYTEAFF
TRBJ1-1 | NA | TRBV6-1 | TGTGCCAGCAGTCGAGACAGGAACGGGGACACTGAAGCTTTCTTT | CASSRDRNGDTEAFF
TRBJ2-1 | NA | TRBV7-9 | TGTGCCAGCAGCGACCGCGGGGCTGGGGAGCAGTTCTTC | CASSDRGAGEQFF
TRBJ2-5 | NA | TRBV18 | TGTGCCAGCTCACCAATATATCGGGGTAACCTTATCCAAGAGACCCAGTACTTC | CASSPIYRGNLIQETQYF
TRBJ1-2 | NA | TRBV28 | TGTGCCAGCAGTGCCCCTCAGGGGAACTATGGCTACACCTTC | CASSAPQGNYGYTF
TRBJ2-4 | TRBD1 | TRBV6-5 | TGTGCCAGCAGTTACGGCGGGACAGGGTACTTTAACATTCAGTACTTC | CASSYGGTGYFNIQYF
TRBJ1-1 | NA | TRBV28 | TGTGCCAGCAGTTTAATACGGGGGAGGACTGAAGCTTTCTTT | CASSLIRGRTEAFF
TRBJ1-6 | TRBD1 | TRBV13 | TGTGCCAGCAGCTTTCGGGACAGGGGCCCGGATTCACCCCTCCACTTT | CASSFRDRGPDSPLHF
TRBJ2-1 | TRBD2 | TRBV19 | TGTGCCAGTAGTAGACCGGGACTAGCCTCTCTATTCGACAATGAGCAGTTCTTC | CASSRPGLASLFDNEQFF
TRBJ2-7 | TRBD2 | TRBV30 | TGTGCCTGGAGAAGGCCCGGGACTAGCGGGAGGTACGAGCAGTACTTC | CAWRRPGTSGRYEQYF
TRBJ2-7 | TRBD1 | TRBV29-1 | TGCAGCGTAAGGACAGGAACCTACGAGCAGTACTTC | CSVRTGTYEQYF
TRBJ2-5 | NA | TRBV5-1 | TGCGCCAGCAGCTTCCTGGAGACCCAGTACTTC | CASSFLETQYF
TRBJ2-1 | TRBD1 | TRBV30 | TGTGCCTGGAAGGGACAGGGGACCGACAATGAGCAGTTCTTC | CAWKGQGTDNEQFF
TRBJ1-6 | TRBD1 | TRBV7-6 | TGTGCCAGCAGCCCAGGACAGGGAAATTCACCCCTCCACTTT | CASSPGQGNSPLHF
TRBJ1-5 | NA | TRBV6-5 | TGTGCCAGCAGTTACCGGCGGGAGAGCAATCAGCCCCAGCATTTT | CASSYRRESNQPQHF
TRBJ1-1 | TRBD1 | TRBV18 | TGTGCCAGCTCCCCCCGACAGGGAGGACTCACTCACCCCTCGAAGACTGAAGCTTTCTTT | CASSPRQGGLTHPSKTEAFF
TRBJ2-3 | TRBD2 | TRBV19 | TGTGCCAGTAGACTAGCGAGCACAGATACGCAGTATTTT | CASRLASTDTQYF
TRBJ1-6 | NA | TRBV5-1 | TGCGCCAGCAGCGTGGACAGATCCTATAATTCACCCCTCCACTTT | CASSVDRSYNSPLHF
TRBJ2-7 | TRBD2 | TRBV6-4 | TGTGCCAGCAGTGACGCCCACGGGGAGGGGACCCTTAGTGGCGAGCAGTACTTC | CASSDAHGEGTLSGEQYF
TRBJ1-2 | NA | TRBV7-2 | TGTGCCAGCAGCCCGAGAGGCGTCGACAGTCGTGGCTACACCTTC | CASSPRGVDSRGYTF
TRBJ1-6 | TRBD1 | TRBV19 | TGTGCCAGTAGTGTTTCCGGACAGGCGAGCTCCTATAATTCACCCCTCCACTTT | CASSVSGQASSYNSPLHF
TRBJ1-1 | NA | TRBV6-1 | TGTGCCAGCAGTGAAACGGGGAAGCGCACTGAAGCTTTCTTT | CASSETGKRTEAFF
TRBJ2-1 | NA | TRBV6-5 | TGTGCCAGCAGTTATACGGGTAGGAACAATGAGCAGTTCTTC | CASSYTGRNNEQFF
TRBJ1-6 | TRBD1 | TRBV5-1 | TGCGCCAGCAGCCCCGGGGGACAGGTGCGTTCACCCCTCCACTTT | CASSPGGQVRSPLHF
TRBJ2-5 | TRBD1 | TRBV28 | TGTGCCAGTAGGATCCGGGACAGGGTTCTTGGAGAGACCCAGTACTTC | CASRIRDRVLGETQYF
TRBJ2-7 | NA | TRBV19 | TGTGCCAGTAGTCGCTCCCGACTAATCAACTCCTACGAGCAGTACTTC | CASSRSRLINSYEQYF
TRBJ1-2 | NA | TRBV5-6 | TGTGCCAGCAGCGGCCCCACAGGGACCGGGGGCTACACCTTC | CASSGPTGTGGYTF
TRBJ2-7 | TRBD2 | TRBV5-1 | TGCGCCAGCAGCTTGGCCCCGACTAGCGCATCCTACGAGCAGTACTTC | CASSLAPTSASYEQYF
TRBJ1-5 | NA | TRBV18 | TGTGCCAGCTCACGAACAAACAGGGAAAGCAATCAGCCCCAGCATTTT | CASSRTNRESNQPQHF
TRBJ2-7 | TRBD1 | TRBV6-1 | TGTGCCAGCAACTTCGGTCAGGGGGCCTACGAGCAGTACTTC | CASNFGQGAYEQYF
TRBJ1-1 | NA | TRBV5-5 | TGTGCCAGCTCACCTTTGAGTACGATAGAAGCTTTCTTT | CASSPLSTIEAFF
TRBJ2-7 | NA | TRBV7-7 | TGTGCCAGCAGCTTAGCATCGGGTGGGTACGAGCAGTACTTC | CASSLASGGYEQYF
TRBJ1-2 | NA | TRBV9 | TGTGCCAGCAGCGTAGGCCCCCCCGGAGATGGAGGCTATGGCTACACCTTC | CASSVGPPGDGGYGYTF
TRBJ1-5 | NA | TRBV19 | TGTGCCAGTAGGAGAGACGGAGCACTCGACTATAGCAATCAGCCCCAGCATTTT | CASRRDGALDYSNQPQHF
TRBJ1-6 | NA | TRBV27 | TGTGCCAGCAGTTCCGTCTACTCCTATAATTCACCCCTCCACTTT | CASSSVYSYNSPLHF
TRBJ2-1 | TRBD2 | TRBV5-1 | TGCGCCAGCAGCTGGGCCGCGACTAGCGGGAGTAATGAGCAGTTCTTC | CASSWAATSGSNEQFF
TRBJ1-6 | NA | TRBV7-2 | TGTGCCAGCAGCTTAGCCGGGGCACCCCTCCACTTT | CASSLAGAPLHF
TRBJ1-3 | NA | TRBV7-9 | TGTGCCAGCAGCTTACCAGACAGGTCTGGAAACACCATATATTTT | CASSLPDRSGNTIYF